This T cell receptor (beta chain) was sequenced during a study of T cells after yellow fever vaccination. Whole-study results and caveats: Weaker in magnitude, the secondary response showed a faster peak on day 5 versus 15.

The V gene's germline CDR1 is MNHEY and CDR2 SVGEGT. The CDR3 spans 11 residues. Trimming stripped 7 bases from V and 5 bases from J, with 7 bases between. A process of 5'RACE template switching, which added a universal primer site and UMIs, was used to make TCR cDNA. TCRdb re-called the 5' RACE reads with MiXCR, one entry per CDR3 protein. The data contain a few hundred thousand distinct CDR3 sequences, about 12% of them singletons. This clonotype occurred once. Its cognate antigen is unknown. This chain joins TRBV6-2 or TRBV6-3 and TRBJ2-3; no reliable D call. This material consisted of CD4+ T cells sorted from PBMCs, taken 15 days after the yellow fever booster vaccination. The sequence was collected from a man between 18 and 29 years old who received the YFV17D yellow fever vaccine. The DNA for the CDR3 is TGTGCCAGCATCAACGGAGATACGCAGTATTTT. Translation gives CASINGDTQYF.